The rows below give T cell receptor beta chains drawn from one sample of a study of T cell responses to AZD1222 COVID-19 vaccine. Using immunoSEQ multiplex PCR, the repertoire was profiled, and TCRdb retains in-frame clones only, with some absent. The profile shows approximately 90,000 clones, roughly 90% of them singletons. Here the sequenced sample was peripheral blood, taken on day 0 of AZD1222 vaccination. Receptors originate from an adult in good health. Each CDR3 is given without its conserved first and last residue.

v_call | cdr3_aa
TRBV7-7 | ASSPTGAGNTIY
TRBV18 | ASSLPGTDTQY
TRBV6-5 | ASSPTLRAEAF
TRBV23-1 | ASSRPGTGLRCNYGYT
TRBV5-1 | ASSPGQGNQPQH
TRBV19 | ASSSGQPGTYEQY
TRBV5-4 | ASSLVGQPYGYT
TRBV7-8 | ASSLQGRTDTQY
TRBV30 | AWSNRGGSPLH
TRBV25-1 | ASSEQGVGGYT
TRBV6-5 | ASSYSYRGATYEQY
TRBV3-1/TRBV3-2 | ASSQVASGTGYT
TRBV6-5 | ASSYGRVTEAF
TRBV10-3 | AISLAEQETQY
TRBV27 | ASSFDGTIGEQY
TRBV4-3 | ASSQDQGGYGYT
TRBV3-1/TRBV3-2 | ASSLQGHYGYT